This TCR beta chain was sequenced for a study of T cell responses to AZD1222 COVID-19 vaccine. Study-wide results and limits: Nearly half of unique spike-specific TCRs reportedly avoided B.1.351 and B.1.1.7 mutated regions. Scientists sampled the repertoires only once the peak T cell response had passed. Most donors were white British, females outnumbered males, and clonal diversity was possibly underestimated.

Clones were sequenced by immunoSEQ multiplex PCR, and TCRdb holds only the in-frame ones, with some missing. The sample holds approximately 77,000 clones; about 92% are singletons and the top ten take approximately 5%. From germline, CDR1 is SGHNT and CDR2 YENEEA. The CDR3 runs to 18 residues. V was clipped by 4 bases and J by 3 bases; unmatched bases: 12. In regard to this clone: Its antigen is unidentified.

This chain joins TRBV11-3 and TRBJ2-7; TRBD2 agrees at 13 bases. Specimen: peripheral blood, collected 28 days after the second AZD1222 dose. The receptor's source is an adult who received the AZD1222 COVID-19 vaccine. CDR3 region: CASSSGLAGADALYEQYF. CDR3 DNA: TGTGCCAGCAGCTCCGGACTAGCGGGAGCGGATGCCCTCTACGAGCAGTACTTC.